This T cell receptor (beta chain) was captured by sequencing in a study of blood T cell repertoires in COVID-19. On the study more broadly: Donors in the United States, Italy and Spain gave samples during acute or convalescent COVID-19. T cells, B-cell-depleted T cells, or PBMCs supplied cDNA or gDNA.

Authors' data handling: From reference gene primer amplification, estimates of nucleated cell counts were derived. Measured with immunoSEQ multiplex PCR; TCRdb has only the in-frame clones, and not every one. The DNA gave D and trimming, while V, J and clone size come from that table. Of 100,000 or so clones in the sample, around four fifths were seen once. Germline values: CDR1 SGHRS, CDR2 YFSETQ. V lost 3 bases and J lost 2; bases outside the gene matches: 5. The CDR3 totals 15 residues. Sequenced material: peripheral blood. The chain combines TRBV5-1 with TRBJ1-1; 9 bases are shared with TRBD1. This TCR was sampled from a man in his 70s with active or convalescent COVID-19. CDR3 nucleotide sequence: TGCGCCAGCAGCTCGGGGGACAGGGTTAACACTGAAGCTTTCTTT. This encodes CASSSGDRVNTEAFF.